The rows below give T cell receptor beta chains drawn from one sample of a study of shared clonotypes between healthy human individuals. The table came from immunoSEQ multiplex PCR; TCRdb's copy has only in-frame clones and leaves some out. Among 2 million to 2.5 million clones listed, approximately 94% were seen once. Input material: naive CD4+ T cells from PBMCs. Receptors originate from a young man in good health. Some clones in this sample may be carry-over from other donors' samples. The CDR3 runs from the conserved cysteine through the conserved F or W. The D gene is left open where the match is weak. Rows give clone size only sometimes, using once, few, many, or a class for an expanded clone.

D gene,J gene,V gene,CDR3 length,clone size,CDR3 DNA,CDR3 protein
TRBD1,TRBJ2-1,TRBV2,18,.,TGTGCCAGCAGTGAATGGCTGGGACAGGGAAACCGTTACAATGAGCAGTTCTTC,CASSEWLGQGNRYNEQFF
.,TRBJ1-6,TRBV4-2,12,.,TGTGCCAGCAGCCGCACAAGTTCACCCCTCCACTTT,CASSRTSSPLHF
TRBD2,TRBJ2-7,TRBV11-2,14,once,TGTGCCAGCAGCTTATTGGGACTAGCCTACGAGCAGTACTTC,CASSLLGLAYEQYF
TRBD1,TRBJ1-1,TRBV6-5,15,few,TGTGCCAGCAGTTACTCGCGACAGGGACCCGGAGAAGCTTTCTTT,CASSYSRQGPGEAFF
TRBD1,TRBJ1-1,TRBV7-2,16,few,TGTGCCAGCAGCAACCGACAGGGGGCGGGGAACACTGAAGCTTTCTTT,CASSNRQGAGNTEAFF
.,TRBJ2-1,TRBV11-3,13,once,TGTGCCAGCAGCCCCGCGATTAAGGGGGAGCAGTTCTTC,CASSPAIKGEQFF
TRBD1,TRBJ2-5,TRBV30,14,.,TGTGCCTGGAGTGTAAGAAGGGGGCGAGAGACCCAGTACTTC,CAWSVRRGRETQYF
.,TRBJ2-3,TRBV7-3,14,.,TGTGCCAGCAGCTTAGGGTTAACGACAGATACGCAGTATTTT,CASSLGLTTDTQYF
.,TRBJ2-1,TRBV6-1,12,.,TGTGCCAGCAGTGTGGCGGACAATGAGCAGTTCTTC,CASSVADNEQFF
TRBD2,TRBJ2-2,TRBV5-1,23,.,TGCGCCAGCAGCCGGCCACCGCTGGGGACAGGTGATAAACTAGCGGGAGGCGGCCGGGAGCTGTTTTTT,CASSRPPLGTGDKLAGGGRELFF
TRBD1,TRBJ2-7,TRBV20-1,11,.,TGCAGTGCTGGGACAGGGGACGAGCAGTACTTC,CSAGTGDEQYF
.,TRBJ2-2,TRBV9,14,.,TGTGCCAGCAGCGAAGGGGGAATCACCGGGGAGCTGTTTTTT,CASSEGGITGELFF
.,TRBJ2-1,TRBV9,16,.,TGTGCCAGCAGCCCCCCCGGGACCATAAGCTACAATGAGCAGTTCTTC,CASSPPGTISYNEQFF
.,TRBJ2-2,TRBV6-1,16,.,TGTGCCAGCAGTGAAGATCGACAGGTTTTAACCGGGGAGCTGTTTTTT,CASSEDRQVLTGELFF
TRBD2,TRBJ2-1,TRBV9,17,.,TGTGCCAGCAGCGTCGCGGACCCCGGGAGGGCCTACAATGAGCAGTTCTTC,CASSVADPGRAYNEQFF
TRBD1,TRBJ2-5,TRBV30,13,.,TGTGCCTGGAGTTCACAGGGGCATGAGACCCAGTACTTC,CAWSSQGHETQYF
.,TRBJ1-1,TRBV6-1,17,.,TGTGCCAGCAGTGGCCATATCAGTAGGGTTGTGAACACTGAAGCTTTCTTT,CASSGHISRVVNTEAFF
.,TRBJ2-7,TRBV29-1,11,.,TGCAGCGTTGAAAGTTATAGGGAGCAGTACTTC,CSVESYREQYF
TRBD2,TRBJ2-5,TRBV11-2,15,.,TGTGCCAGCAGGCTAGCGGGAGGTGGGCAAGAGACCCAGTACTTC,CASRLAGGGQETQYF
.,TRBJ2-1,TRBV7-8,14,.,TGTGCCAGCAGCCAAGGGACTTATTACAATGAGCAGTTCTTC,CASSQGTYYNEQFF
.,TRBJ1-1,TRBV7-9,11,.,TGTGCCAGCAGCTCGCACGCCGCGGCTTTCTTT,CASSSHAAAFF
.,TRBJ2-1,TRBV6-6,14,.,TGTGCCAGCAGCCGGGACTCCAACTACAATGAGCAGTTCTTC,CASSRDSNYNEQFF
.,TRBJ2-3,TRBV5-4,15,.,TGTGCCAGCAGCTTGGAGATACCCAGCACAGATACGCAGTATTTT,CASSLEIPSTDTQYF
TRBD1,TRBJ1-1,TRBV7-9,15,.,TGTGCCAGCAGCTTCCGGGACAGGGGGATCACTGAAGCTTTCTTT,CASSFRDRGITEAFF
TRBD2,TRBJ2-2,TRBV7-3,18,.,TGTGCCAGCAGCCCACGCACCGGGACTAGGGGGGACACCGGGGAGCTGTTTTTT,CASSPRTGTRGDTGELFF
.,TRBJ2-7,TRBV23-1,12,.,TGCGCCACCCCCCCTGATAAGGAGGAGCAGTACTTC,CATPPDKEEQYF
.,TRBJ1-5,TRBV6-1,14,.,TGTGCCAGCAGTGAACGTGGGGGGAGTCAGCCCCAGCATTTT,CASSERGGSQPQHF
.,TRBJ2-4,TRBV27,16,once,TGTGCCAGCAGTTTCCGTGGGACGGCCGCGGGGTCCATTCAGTACTTC,CASSFRGTAAGSIQYF
TRBD2,TRBJ2-3,TRBV19,16,.,TGTGCCAGTAGTATACTAGCGGGAGGTAGGACAGATACGCAGTATTTT,CASSILAGGRTDTQYF
.,TRBJ1-5,TRBV11-2,15,few,TGTGCCAGCAGCTTAGATGGAGGGAACAATCAGCCCCAGCATTTT,CASSLDGGNNQPQHF
.,TRBJ1-4,TRBV18,13,once,TGTGCCAGCTCACCGTTGGAGGGTGAAAAACTGTTTTTT,CASSPLEGEKLFF
TRBD1,TRBJ2-7,TRBV5-1,15,.,TGCGCCAGCAGCTTGGCGGGACAGGGGCTGTTCGAGCAGTACTTC,CASSLAGQGLFEQYF
.,TRBJ2-3,TRBV6-1,15,.,TGTGCCACCTCCGGGTTATCTCAGCACACAGATACGCAGTATTTT,CATSGLSQHTDTQYF
TRBD1,TRBJ2-7,TRBV6-1,13,.,TGTGCCAGCAGTGACAGGGGGCGTTACGAGCAGTACTTC,CASSDRGRYEQYF
.,TRBJ1-1,TRBV4-3,15,.,TGCGCCAGCAGCCAATTTGTCACAGCCGGCACTGAAGCTTTCTTT,CASSQFVTAGTEAFF
TRBD2,TRBJ2-7,TRBV29-1,12,.,TGCAGCGTTGTAACTAGCGGCTACGAGCAGTACTTC,CSVVTSGYEQYF
.,TRBJ1-2,TRBV7-9,13,.,TGTGCCAGCAGCCCGAGGACAGCGAGCGGCTACACCTTC,CASSPRTASGYTF
.,TRBJ1-1,TRBV6-6,13,once,TGTGCCAGCAGGCCGGACAGGAACACTGAAGCTTTCTTT,CASRPDRNTEAFF
TRBD2,TRBJ2-1,TRBV5-1,22,.,TGCGCCAGCCAGGACAGGGGGCACCCCGGAGGACTAGCGGGAGTGCGTTACAATGAGCAGTTCTTC,CASQDRGHPGGLAGVRYNEQFF
TRBD1,TRBJ1-4,TRBV15,19,once,TGTGCCACCAGCAGAGACCGCGGACAGGGAGTGACAACTAATGAAAAACTGTTTTTT,CATSRDRGQGVTTNEKLFF
TRBD1,TRBJ1-1,TRBV7-3,13,.,TGTGCCAGCGAACTCGACAGGGGACTTGAAGCTTTCTTT,CASELDRGLEAFF
TRBD1,TRBJ2-1,TRBV7-7,13,.,TGTGCCAGCAGCCCGGACAGGAACAATGAGCAGTTCTTC,CASSPDRNNEQFF
.,TRBJ1-1,TRBV6-5,13,.,TGTGCCAGCAGTACTAAAGGGAGTACTGAAGCTTTCTTT,CASSTKGSTEAFF
TRBD1,TRBJ2-4,TRBV2,16,.,TGTGCCAGCAGTGAATTAGGGACAGGGGTTAGAAACATTCAGTACTTC,CASSELGTGVRNIQYF
TRBD1,TRBJ2-7,TRBV27,15,.,TGTGCCAGCAGCCGTTACGGGACAGGTGGTTACGAGCAGTACTTC,CASSRYGTGGYEQYF
.,TRBJ1-2,TRBV5-4,14,.,TGTGCCAGCAGCTTGGCGGGGTTGGGCTATGGCTACACCTTC,CASSLAGLGYGYTF
.,TRBJ1-4,TRBV27,13,.,TGTGCCAGCAGTCGCCGGTGGGGTGAAAAACTGTTTTTT,CASSRRWGEKLFF
TRBD2,TRBJ2-7,TRBV7-9,15,.,TGTGCCAGCAGCCTCCTAGCTAGCGGGAGTTACGAGCAGTACTTC,CASSLLASGSYEQYF
TRBD1,TRBJ1-1,TRBV14,17,.,TGTGCCAGCAGCCAAGATCGGACAGGGGTGGGGAACACTGAAGCTTTCTTT,CASSQDRTGVGNTEAFF
.,TRBJ2-6,TRBV9,15,.,TGTGCCAGCAGCCTTGTGGGGGCTGGGGCCAACGTCCTGACTTTC,CASSLVGAGANVLTF
.,TRBJ1-3,TRBV18,14,once,TGTGCCAGCTCACCCCAGGGCGACGGAAACACCATATATTTT,CASSPQGDGNTIYF
.,TRBJ1-5,TRBV5-1,15,.,TGCGCCAGCAGCTTGTCCGGACAGAGCAATCAGCCCCAGCATTTT,CASSLSGQSNQPQHF
.,TRBJ2-7,TRBV6-5,15,.,TGTGCCAGCAGTTACTCCAACGCCTACTCCTACGAGCAGTACTTC,CASSYSNAYSYEQYF
.,TRBJ1-1,TRBV28,14,once,TGTGCCAGCAGTTTGGGGGTCGGGACAAATGAAGCTTTCTTT,CASSLGVGTNEAFF